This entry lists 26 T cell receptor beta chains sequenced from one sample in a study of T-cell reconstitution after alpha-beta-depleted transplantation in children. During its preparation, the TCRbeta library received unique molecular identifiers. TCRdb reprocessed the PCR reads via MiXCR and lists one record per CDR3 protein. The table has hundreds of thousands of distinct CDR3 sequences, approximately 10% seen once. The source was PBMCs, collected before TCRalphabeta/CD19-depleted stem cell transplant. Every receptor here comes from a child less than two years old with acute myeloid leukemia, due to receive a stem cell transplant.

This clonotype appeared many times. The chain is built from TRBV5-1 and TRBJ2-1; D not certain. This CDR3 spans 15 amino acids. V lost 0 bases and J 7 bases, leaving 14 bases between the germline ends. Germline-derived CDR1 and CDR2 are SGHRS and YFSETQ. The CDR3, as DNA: TGCGCCAGCAGCTTGGAGGACCCCAGGTGGAATGAGCAGTTCTTC. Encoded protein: CASSLEDPRWNEQFF.

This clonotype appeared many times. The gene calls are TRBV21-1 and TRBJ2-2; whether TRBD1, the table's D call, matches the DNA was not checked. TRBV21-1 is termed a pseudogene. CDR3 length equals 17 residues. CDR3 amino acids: CASSKARGGTNTGELFF. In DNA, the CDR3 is TGTGCCAGCAGCAAAGCGCGAGGGGGGACGAACACCGGGGAGCTGTTTTTT.

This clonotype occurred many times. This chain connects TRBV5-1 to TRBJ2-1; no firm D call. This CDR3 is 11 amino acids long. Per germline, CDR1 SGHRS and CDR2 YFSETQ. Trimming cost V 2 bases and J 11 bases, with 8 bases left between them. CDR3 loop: CASSFTSQQFF. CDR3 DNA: TGCGCCAGCAGCTTCACATCTCAGCAGTTCTTC.

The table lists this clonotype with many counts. This chain's CDR3 is CSFYAPGQGVSYEQYF. The CDR3 nucleotides read TGCAGTTTTTACGCACCGGGGCAGGGGGTATCCTACGAGCAGTACTTC. The chain is built from TRBV20-1 and TRBJ2-7; 7 bases match TRBD1. Germline V gives CDR1 DFQATT, CDR2 SNEGSKA (reference sequence). The CDR3 has 16 amino acids. V dropped 8 bases and J dropped 1; count of bases not matched to a gene: 17.

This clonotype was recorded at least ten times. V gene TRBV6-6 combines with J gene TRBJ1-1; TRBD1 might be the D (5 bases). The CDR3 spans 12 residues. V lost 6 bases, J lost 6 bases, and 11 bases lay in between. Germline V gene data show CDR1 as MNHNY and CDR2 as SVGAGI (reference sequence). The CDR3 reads CASRRDGAEAFF. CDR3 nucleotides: TGTGCCAGCAGGAGGGACGGAGCTGAAGCTTTCTTT.

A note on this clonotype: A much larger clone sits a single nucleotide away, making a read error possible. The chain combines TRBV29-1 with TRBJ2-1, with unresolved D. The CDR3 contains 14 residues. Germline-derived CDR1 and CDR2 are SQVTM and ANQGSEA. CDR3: CSVESPSTYNKQFF. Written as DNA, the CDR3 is TGCAGCGTTGAAAGCCCGTCGACATACAATAAGCAGTTCTTC.

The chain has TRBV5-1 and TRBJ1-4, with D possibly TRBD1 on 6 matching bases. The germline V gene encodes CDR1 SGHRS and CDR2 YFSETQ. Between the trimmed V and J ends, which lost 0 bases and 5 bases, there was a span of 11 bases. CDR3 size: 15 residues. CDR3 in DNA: TGCGCCAGCAGCTTGGATACAGGGCTAAATGAAAAACTGTTTTTT. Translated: CASSLDTGLNEKLFF.

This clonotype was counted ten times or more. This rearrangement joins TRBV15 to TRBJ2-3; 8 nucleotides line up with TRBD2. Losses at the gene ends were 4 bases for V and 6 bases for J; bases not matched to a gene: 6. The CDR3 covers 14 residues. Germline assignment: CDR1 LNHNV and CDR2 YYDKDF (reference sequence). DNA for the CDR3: TGTGCCACCAGCACAGCGGGAGAGAGGGATACGCAGTATTTT. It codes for CATSTAGERDTQYF.

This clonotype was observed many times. The CDR3 sequence is CAISTGRGSYNEQFF. DNA for the CDR3: TGTGCCATCAGTACTGGAAGAGGCAGCTACAATGAGCAGTTCTTC. This sequence joins TRBV10-3 and TRBJ2-1; D gene ambiguous. This CDR3 region has 15 residues. V lost 5 bases and J 3 bases, leaving 14 bases between the germline ends. Germline V lookup: CDR1 ENHRY, CDR2 SYGVKD.

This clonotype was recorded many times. CDR3 nucleotide sequence: TGTGCCAGCAGTTTAACGGCAGGGGGCCGAGGGTATAATTCACCCCTCCACTTT. Residues: CASSLTAGGRGYNSPLHF. The chain combines TRBV27 with TRBJ1-6, with 8 positions matching TRBD1. The trim removed 2 bases at V and 4 bases at J, leaving 10 bases unmatched. This CDR3 is 18 amino acids long. CDR1 MNHEY and CDR2 SMNVEV come from the germline V gene (reference sequence).

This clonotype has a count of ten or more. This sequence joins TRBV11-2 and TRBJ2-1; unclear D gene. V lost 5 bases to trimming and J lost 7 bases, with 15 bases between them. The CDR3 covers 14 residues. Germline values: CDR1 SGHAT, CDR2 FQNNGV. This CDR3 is CASSPPGRLNEQFF. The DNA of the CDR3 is TGTGCCAGCAGCCCTCCTGGCAGGTTGAATGAGCAGTTCTTC.

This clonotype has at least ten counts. Written as DNA, the CDR3 is TGTGCCAGCAGCTTAGGAGCGGGGGAGGCAGATACGCAGTATTTT. Protein sequence: CASSLGAGEADTQYF. The rearrangement links TRBV7-7 to TRBJ2-3; the match to TRBD2 covers 8 bases. Trimming cost V 1 base and J 4 bases; bases outside gene matches: 4. The CDR3 contains 15 residues. CDR1 is SSHAT and CDR2 is FNYEAQ in the germline V gene (reference sequence).

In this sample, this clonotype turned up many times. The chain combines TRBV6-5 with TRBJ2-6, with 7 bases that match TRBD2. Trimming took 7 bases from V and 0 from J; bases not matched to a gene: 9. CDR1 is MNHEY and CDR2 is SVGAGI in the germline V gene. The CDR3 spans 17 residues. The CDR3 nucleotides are TGTGCCAGCACTTTTGGGGGAGGGAGCTCTGGGGCCAACGTCCTGACTTTC. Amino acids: CASTFGGGSSGANVLTF.

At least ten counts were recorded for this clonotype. CDR3 amino acids: CASSFVRGTGELFF. As DNA, the CDR3 is TGTGCCAGCAGCTTCGTAAGGGGGACCGGGGAGCTGTTTTTT. V and J are TRBV5-6 and TRBJ2-2, with a possible D match to TRBD1 (6 bases). The CDR3 covers 14 residues. Germline values: CDR1 SGHDT, CDR2 YYEEEE. V lost 2 bases and J lost 5, with 10 bases in between.

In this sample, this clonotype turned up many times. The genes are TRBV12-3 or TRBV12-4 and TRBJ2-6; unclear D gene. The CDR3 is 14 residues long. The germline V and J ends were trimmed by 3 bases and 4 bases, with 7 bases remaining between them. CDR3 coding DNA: TGTGCCAGCAGTTTGGTGTCCGGGGCCAACGTCCTGACTTTC. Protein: CASSLVSGANVLTF.

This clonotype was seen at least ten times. The DNA of the CDR3 is TGCGCCAGCAGCCCTACTTCGACTAGCCCGTCCTACAATGAGCAGTTCTTC. This encodes CASSPTSTSPSYNEQFF. V gene TRBV4-1 combines with J gene TRBJ2-1; TRBD2 matches at 7 bases. CDR1 is MGHRA, CDR2 YSYEKL, per germline. Germline trimming cut 4 bases from V and 1 base from J; bases unmatched to any gene: 10. The CDR3 spans 17 residues.

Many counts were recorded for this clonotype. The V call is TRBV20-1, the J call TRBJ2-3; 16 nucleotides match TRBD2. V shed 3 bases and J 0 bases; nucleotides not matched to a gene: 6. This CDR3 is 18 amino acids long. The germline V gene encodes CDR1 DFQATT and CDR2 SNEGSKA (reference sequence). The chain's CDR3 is CSARGAGLAGGSTDTQYF. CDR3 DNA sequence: TGCAGTGCTAGGGGCGCGGGACTAGCGGGAGGGAGCACAGATACGCAGTATTTT.

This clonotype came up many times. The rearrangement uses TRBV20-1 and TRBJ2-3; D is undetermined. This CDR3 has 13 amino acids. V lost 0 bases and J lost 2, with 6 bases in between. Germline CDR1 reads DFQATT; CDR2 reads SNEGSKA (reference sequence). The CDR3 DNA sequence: TGCAGTGCTAGAGATTGGGCCACAGATACGCAGTATTTT. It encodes CSARDWATDTQYF.

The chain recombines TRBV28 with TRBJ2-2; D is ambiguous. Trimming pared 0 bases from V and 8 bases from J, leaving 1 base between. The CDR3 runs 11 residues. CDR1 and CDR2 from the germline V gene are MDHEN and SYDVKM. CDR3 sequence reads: CASSLWGELFF. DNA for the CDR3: TGTGCCAGCAGTTTATGGGGGGAGCTGTTTTTT.

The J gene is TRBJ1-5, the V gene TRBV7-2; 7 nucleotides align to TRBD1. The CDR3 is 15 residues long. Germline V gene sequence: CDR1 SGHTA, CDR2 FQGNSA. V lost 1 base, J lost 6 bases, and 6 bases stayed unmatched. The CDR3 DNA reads TGTGCCAGCAGCTTAGTTGAGGGGGCGAGTCAGCCCCAGCATTTT. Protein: CASSLVEGASQPQHF.

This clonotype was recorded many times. DNA for the CDR3: TGTGCCAGCAGCCCAGACCTTGGAGATACGCAGTATTTT. Translating gives CASSPDLGDTQYF. The chain links TRBV7-9 to TRBJ2-3; D is uncertain. The CDR3 is 13 amino acids. CDR1 is SEHNR and CDR2 is FQNEAQ in the germline V gene (reference sequence). Trimming removed 5 bases from V and 5 bases from J, with 11 bases in between.

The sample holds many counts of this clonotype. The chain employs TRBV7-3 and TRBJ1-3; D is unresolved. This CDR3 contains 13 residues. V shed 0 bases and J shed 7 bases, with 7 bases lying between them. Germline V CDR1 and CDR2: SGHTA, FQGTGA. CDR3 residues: CASSLTLGNTIYF. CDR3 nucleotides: TGTGCCAGCAGCTTAACGTTAGGGAACACCATATATTTT.

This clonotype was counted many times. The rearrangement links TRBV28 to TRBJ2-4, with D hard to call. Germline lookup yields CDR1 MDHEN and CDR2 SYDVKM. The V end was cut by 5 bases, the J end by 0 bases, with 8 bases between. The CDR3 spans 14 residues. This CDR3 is CASSRAVAKNIQYF. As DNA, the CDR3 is TGTGCCAGCAGTCGGGCCGTAGCCAAAAACATTCAGTACTTC.

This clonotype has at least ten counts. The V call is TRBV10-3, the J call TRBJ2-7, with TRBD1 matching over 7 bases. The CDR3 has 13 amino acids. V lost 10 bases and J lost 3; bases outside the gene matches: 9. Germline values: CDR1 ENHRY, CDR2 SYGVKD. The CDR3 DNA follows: TGTGCCACGGTAAGGGACAGAGACTACGAGCAGTACTTC. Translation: CATVRDRDYEQYF.

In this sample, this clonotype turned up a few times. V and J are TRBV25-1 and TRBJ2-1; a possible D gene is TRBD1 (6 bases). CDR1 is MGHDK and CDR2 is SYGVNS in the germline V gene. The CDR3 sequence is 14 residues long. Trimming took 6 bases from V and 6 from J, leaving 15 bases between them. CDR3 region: CASSPGNRVNEQFF. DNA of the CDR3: TGTGCCAGCAGCCCCGGAAACAGGGTCAATGAGCAGTTCTTC.

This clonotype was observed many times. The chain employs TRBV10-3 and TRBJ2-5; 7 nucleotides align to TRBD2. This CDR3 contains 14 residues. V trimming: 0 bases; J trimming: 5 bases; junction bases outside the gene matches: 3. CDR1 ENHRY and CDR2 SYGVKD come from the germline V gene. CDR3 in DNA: TGTGCCATCAGTGAGTCGGGAGGGCAGGAGACCCAGTACTTC. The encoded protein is CAISESGGQETQYF.